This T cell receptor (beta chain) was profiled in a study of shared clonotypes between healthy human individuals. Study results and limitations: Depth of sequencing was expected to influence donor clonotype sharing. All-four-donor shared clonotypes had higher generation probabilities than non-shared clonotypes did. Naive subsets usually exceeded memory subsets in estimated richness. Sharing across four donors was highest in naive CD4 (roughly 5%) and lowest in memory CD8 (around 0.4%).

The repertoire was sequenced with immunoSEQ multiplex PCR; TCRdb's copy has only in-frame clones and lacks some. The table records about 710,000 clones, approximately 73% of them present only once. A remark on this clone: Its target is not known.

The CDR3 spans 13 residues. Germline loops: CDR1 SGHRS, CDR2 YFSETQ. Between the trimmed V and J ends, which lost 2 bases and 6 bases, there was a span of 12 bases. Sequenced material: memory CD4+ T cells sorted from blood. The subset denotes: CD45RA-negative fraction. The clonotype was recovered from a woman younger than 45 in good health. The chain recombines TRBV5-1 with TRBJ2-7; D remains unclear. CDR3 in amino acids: CASSFEAVGEQYF. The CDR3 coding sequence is TGCGCCAGCAGCTTCGAAGCAGTTGGCGAGCAGTACTTC. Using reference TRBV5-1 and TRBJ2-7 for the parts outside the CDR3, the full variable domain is KAGVTQTPRYLIKTRGQQVTLSCSPISGHRSVSWYQQTPGQGLQFLFEYFSETQRNKGNFPGRFSGRQFSNSRSEMNVSTLELGDSALYLCASSFEAVGEQYFGPGTRLTVT.